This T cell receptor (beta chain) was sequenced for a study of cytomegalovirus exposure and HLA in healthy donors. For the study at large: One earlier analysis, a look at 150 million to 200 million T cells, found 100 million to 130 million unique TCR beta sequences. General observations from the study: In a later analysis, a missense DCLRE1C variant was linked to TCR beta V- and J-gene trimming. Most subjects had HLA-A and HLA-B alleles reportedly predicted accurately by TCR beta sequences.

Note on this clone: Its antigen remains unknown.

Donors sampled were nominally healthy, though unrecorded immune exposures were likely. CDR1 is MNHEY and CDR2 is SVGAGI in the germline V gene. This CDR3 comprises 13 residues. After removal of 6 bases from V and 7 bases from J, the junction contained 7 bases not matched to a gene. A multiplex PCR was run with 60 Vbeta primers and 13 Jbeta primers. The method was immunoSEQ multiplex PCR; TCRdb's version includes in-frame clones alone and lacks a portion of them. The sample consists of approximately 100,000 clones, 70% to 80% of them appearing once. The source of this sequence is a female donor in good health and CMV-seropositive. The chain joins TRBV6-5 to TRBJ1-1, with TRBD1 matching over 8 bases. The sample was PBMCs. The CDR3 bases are TGTGCCAGCAGCCCCGACAGGGGTAATGAAGCTTTCTTT. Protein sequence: CASSPDRGNEAFF.